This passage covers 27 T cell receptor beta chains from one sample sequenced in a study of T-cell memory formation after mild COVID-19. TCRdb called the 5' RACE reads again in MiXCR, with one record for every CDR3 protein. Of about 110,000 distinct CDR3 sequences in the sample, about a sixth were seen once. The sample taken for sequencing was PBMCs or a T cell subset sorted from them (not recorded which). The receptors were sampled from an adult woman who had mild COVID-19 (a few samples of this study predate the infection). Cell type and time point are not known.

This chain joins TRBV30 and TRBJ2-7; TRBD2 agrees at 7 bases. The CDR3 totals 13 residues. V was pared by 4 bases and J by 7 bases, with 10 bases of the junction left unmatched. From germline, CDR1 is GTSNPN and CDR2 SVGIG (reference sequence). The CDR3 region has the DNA TGTGCCTGGAAGGGGCTAGCGGTTCTGGAGCAGTACTTC. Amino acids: CAWKGLAVLEQYF. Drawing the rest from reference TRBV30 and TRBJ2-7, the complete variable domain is SQTIHQWPATLVQPVGSPLSLECTVEGTSNPNLYWYRQAAGRGLQLLFYSVGIGQISSEVPQNLSASRPQDRQFILSSKKLLLSDSGFYLCAWKGLAVLEQYFGPGTRLTVT.

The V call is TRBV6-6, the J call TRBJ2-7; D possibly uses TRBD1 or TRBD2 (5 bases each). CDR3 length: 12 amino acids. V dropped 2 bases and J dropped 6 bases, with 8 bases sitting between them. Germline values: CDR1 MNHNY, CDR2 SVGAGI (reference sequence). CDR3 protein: CASSYLGTEQYF. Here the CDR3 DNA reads TGTGCCAGCAGTTACCTGGGGACCGAGCAGTACTTC.

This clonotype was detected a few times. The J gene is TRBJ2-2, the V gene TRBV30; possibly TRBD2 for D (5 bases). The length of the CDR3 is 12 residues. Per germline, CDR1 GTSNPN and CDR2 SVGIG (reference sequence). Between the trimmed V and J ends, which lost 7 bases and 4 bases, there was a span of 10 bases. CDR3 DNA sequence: TGTGCCTCCTGGACTGGCACCGGGGAGCTGTTTTTT. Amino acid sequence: CASWTGTGELFF. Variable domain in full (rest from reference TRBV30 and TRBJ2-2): SQTIHQWPATLVQPVGSPLSLECTVEGTSNPNLYWYRQAAGRGLQLLFYSVGIGQISSEVPQNLSASRPQDRQFILSSKKLLLSDSGFYLCASWTGTGELFFGEGSRLTVL.

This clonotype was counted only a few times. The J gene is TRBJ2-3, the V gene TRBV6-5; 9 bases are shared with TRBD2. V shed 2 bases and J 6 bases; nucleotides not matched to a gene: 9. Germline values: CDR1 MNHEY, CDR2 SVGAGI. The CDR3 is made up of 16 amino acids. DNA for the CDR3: TGTGCCAGCAGTTACGGGGCGGGAGGGCCCTCGGATACGCAGTATTTT. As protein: CASSYGAGGPSDTQYF.

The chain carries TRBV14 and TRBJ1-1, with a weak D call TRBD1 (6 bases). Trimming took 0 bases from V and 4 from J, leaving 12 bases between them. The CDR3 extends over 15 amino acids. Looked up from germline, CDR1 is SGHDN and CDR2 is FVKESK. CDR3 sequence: CASSQDLGAVTEAFF. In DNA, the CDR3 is TGTGCCAGCAGCCAAGATTTGGGGGCTGTCACTGAAGCTTTCTTT.

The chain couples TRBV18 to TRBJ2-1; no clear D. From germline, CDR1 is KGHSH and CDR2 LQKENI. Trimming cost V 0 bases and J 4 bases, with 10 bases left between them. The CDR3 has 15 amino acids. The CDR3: CASSPPSSEYNEQFF. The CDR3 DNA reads TGTGCCAGCTCACCACCGTCTTCCGAGTACAATGAGCAGTTCTTC.

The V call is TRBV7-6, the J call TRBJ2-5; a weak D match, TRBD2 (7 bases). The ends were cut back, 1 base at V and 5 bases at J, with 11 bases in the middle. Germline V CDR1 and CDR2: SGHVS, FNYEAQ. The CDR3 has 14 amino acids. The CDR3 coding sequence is TGTGCCAGCAGCTTAGACGGGGGGCGGGAGACCCAGTACTTC. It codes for CASSLDGGRETQYF. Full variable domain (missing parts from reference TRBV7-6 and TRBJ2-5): GAGVSQSPRYKVTKRGQDVALRCDPISGHVSLYWYRQALGQGPEFLTYFNYEAQQDKSGLPNDRFSAERPEGSISTLTIQRTEQRDSAMYRCASSLDGGRETQYFGPGTRLLVL.

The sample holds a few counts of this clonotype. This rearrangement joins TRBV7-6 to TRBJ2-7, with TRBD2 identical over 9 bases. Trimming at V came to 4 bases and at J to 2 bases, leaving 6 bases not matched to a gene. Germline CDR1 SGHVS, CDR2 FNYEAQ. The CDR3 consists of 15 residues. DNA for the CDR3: TGTGCCAGCAGCTCCCTAGCGGGGACTACCTACGAGCAGTACTTC. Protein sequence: CASSSLAGTTYEQYF.

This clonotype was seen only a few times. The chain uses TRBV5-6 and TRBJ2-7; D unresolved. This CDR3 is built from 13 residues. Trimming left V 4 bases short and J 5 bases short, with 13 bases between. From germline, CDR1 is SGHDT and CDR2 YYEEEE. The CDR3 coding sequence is TGTGCCAGCAGCGCTAGTCTCGTCAACGAGCAGTACTTC. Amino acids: CASSASLVNEQYF. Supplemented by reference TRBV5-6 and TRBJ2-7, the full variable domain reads DAGVTQSPTHLIKTRGQQVTLRCSPKSGHDTVSWYQQALGQGPQFIFQYYEEEERQRGNFPDRFSGHQFPNYSSELNVNALLLGDSALYLCASSASLVNEQYFGPGTRLTVT.

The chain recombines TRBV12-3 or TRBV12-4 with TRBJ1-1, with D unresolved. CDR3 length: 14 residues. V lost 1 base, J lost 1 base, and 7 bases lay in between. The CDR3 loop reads CASSLVVANTEAFF. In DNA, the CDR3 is TGTGCCAGCAGTTTAGTAGTGGCGAACACTGAAGCTTTCTTT.

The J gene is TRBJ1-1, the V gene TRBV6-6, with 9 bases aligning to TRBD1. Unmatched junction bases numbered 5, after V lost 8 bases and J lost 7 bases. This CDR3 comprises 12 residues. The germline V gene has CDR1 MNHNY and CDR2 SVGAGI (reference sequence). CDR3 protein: CASLQGASEAFF. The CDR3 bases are TGTGCCAGCCTACAGGGGGCGAGTGAAGCTTTCTTT.

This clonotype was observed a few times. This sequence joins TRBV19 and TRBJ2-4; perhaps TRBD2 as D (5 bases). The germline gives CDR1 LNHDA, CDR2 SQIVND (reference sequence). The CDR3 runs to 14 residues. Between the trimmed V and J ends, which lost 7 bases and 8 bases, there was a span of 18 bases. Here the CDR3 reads CASTTRARWDIQYF. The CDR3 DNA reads TGTGCCAGTACGACGAGGGCCCGATGGGACATTCAGTACTTC.

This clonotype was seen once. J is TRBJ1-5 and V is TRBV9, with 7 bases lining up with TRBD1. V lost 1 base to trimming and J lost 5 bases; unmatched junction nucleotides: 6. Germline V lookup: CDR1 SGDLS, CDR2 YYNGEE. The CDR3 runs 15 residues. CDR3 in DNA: TGTGCCAGCAGCGTAACAGGGGAATCTTATCAGCCCCAGCATTTT. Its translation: CASSVTGESYQPQHF.

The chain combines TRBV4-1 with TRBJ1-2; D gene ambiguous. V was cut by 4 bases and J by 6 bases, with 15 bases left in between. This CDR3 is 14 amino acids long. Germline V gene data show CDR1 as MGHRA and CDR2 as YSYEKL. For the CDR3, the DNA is TGCGCCAGCAGCCCAGAGGCGAGTATGGATGGCTACACCTTC. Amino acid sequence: CASSPEASMDGYTF.

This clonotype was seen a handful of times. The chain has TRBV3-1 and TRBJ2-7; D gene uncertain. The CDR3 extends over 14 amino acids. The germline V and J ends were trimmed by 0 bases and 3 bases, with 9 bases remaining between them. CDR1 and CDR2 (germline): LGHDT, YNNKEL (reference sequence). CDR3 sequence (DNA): TGTGCCAGCAGCCAAGATTTGGATTACTACGAGCAGTACTTC. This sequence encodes CASSQDLDYYEQYF.

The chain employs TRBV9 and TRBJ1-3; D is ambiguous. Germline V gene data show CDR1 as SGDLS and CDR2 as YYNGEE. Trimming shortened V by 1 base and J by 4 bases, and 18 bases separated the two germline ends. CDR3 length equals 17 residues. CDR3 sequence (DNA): TGTGCCAGCAGCGTATATGCGATATCCACGCCGGGAAACACCATATATTTT. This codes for CASSVYAISTPGNTIYF.

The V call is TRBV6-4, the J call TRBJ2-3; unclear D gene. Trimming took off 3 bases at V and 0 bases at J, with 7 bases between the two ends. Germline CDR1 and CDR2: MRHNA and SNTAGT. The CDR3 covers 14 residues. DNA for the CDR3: TGTGCCAGCAGTGAGGGTAGGAGCACAGATACGCAGTATTTT. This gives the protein CASSEGRSTDTQYF.

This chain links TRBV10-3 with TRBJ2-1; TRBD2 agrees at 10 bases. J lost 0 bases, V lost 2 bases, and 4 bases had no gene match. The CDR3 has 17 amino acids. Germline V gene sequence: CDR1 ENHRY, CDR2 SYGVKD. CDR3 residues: CAISEPPSGSSYNEQFF. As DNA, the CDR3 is TGTGCCATCAGTGAGCCTCCTAGCGGGAGCTCCTACAATGAGCAGTTCTTC.

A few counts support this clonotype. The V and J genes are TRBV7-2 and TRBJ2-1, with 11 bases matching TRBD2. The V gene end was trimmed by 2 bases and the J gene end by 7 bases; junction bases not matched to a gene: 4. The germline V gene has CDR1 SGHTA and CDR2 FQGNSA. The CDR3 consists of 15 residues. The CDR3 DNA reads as TGTGCCAGCAGCTTACTAGCGGGAGGAGCAAATGAGCAGTTCTTC. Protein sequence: CASSLLAGGANEQFF.

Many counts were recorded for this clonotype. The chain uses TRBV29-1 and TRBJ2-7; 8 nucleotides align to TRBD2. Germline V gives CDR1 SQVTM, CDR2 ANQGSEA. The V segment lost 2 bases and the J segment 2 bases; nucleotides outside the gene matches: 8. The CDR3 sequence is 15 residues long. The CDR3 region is CSVELAGLGTYEQYF. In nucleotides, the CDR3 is TGCAGCGTTGAACTAGCGGGCCTTGGGACCTACGAGCAGTACTTC.

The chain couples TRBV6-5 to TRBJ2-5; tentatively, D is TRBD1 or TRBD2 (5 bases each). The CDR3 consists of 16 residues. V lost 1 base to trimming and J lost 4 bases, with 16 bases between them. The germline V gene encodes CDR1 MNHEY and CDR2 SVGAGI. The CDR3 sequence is CASSYYPGTRGETQYF. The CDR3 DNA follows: TGTGCCAGCAGTTACTACCCGGGAACGAGGGGAGAGACCCAGTACTTC.

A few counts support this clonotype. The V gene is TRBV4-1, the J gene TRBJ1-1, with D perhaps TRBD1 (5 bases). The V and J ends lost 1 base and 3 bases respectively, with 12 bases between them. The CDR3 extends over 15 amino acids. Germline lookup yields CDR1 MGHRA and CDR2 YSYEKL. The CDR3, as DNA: TGCGCCAGCAGCCAAGGGGCAGGGACCCACACTGAAGCTTTCTTT. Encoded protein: CASSQGAGTHTEAFF.

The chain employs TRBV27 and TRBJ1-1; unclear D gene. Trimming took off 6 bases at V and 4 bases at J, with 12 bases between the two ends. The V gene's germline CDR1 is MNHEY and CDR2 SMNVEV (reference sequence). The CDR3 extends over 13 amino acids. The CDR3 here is CASSSTLGTEAFF. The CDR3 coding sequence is TGTGCCAGCAGCTCAACTTTGGGCACTGAAGCTTTCTTT.

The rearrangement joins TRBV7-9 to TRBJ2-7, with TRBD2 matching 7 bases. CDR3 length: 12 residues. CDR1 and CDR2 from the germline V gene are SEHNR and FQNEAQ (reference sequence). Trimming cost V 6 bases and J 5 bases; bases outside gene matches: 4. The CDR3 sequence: CASRAGADEQYF. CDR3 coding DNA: TGTGCCAGCAGGGCGGGAGCGGACGAGCAGTACTTC.

As DNA, the CDR3 is TGTGCTAGTGGGGGACAGTACTCCTACGAGCAGTACTTC. Protein: CASGGQYSYEQYF. The chain combines TRBV12-5 with TRBJ2-7; 7 nucleotides line up with TRBD1. This CDR3 is 13 amino acids long. Germline V CDR1 and CDR2: LGHNT, FRNRAP. V lost 6 bases, J lost 0 bases, and 2 bases stayed unmatched.

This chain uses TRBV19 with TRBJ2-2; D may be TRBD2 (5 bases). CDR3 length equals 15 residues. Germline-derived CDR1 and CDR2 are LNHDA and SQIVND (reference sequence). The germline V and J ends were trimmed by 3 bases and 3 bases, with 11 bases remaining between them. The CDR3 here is CASSIGDPDTGELFF. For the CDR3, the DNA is TGTGCCAGTAGTATCGGGGATCCGGACACCGGGGAGCTGTTTTTT.

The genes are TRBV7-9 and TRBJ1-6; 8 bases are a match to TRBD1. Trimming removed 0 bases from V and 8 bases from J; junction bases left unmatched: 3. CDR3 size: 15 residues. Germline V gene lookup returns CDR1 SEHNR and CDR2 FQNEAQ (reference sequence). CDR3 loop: CASSLAPDRDSPLHF. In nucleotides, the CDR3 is TGTGCCAGCAGCTTAGCCCCGGACAGGGATTCACCCCTCCACTTT.